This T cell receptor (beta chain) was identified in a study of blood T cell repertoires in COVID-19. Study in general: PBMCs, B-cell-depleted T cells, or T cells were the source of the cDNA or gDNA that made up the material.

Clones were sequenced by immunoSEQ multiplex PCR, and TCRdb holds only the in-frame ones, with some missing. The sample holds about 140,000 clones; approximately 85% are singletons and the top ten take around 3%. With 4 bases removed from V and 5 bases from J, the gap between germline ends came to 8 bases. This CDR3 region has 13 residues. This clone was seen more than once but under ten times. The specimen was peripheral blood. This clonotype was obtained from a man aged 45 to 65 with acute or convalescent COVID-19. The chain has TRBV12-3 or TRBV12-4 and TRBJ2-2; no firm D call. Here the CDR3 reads CASSSTDTGELFF. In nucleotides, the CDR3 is TGTGCCAGCAGTTCAACTGATACCGGGGAGCTGTTTTTT.